The T cell receptor beta chain described here comes from a study of T cells in Graves' hyperthyroidism and ophthalmopathy. On the study more broadly: The authors collected peripheral blood at initial diagnosis, before any treatment.

At least ten counts were recorded for this clonotype. For Graves' hyperthyroidism to be stable, ophthalmopathy could not progress within 18 months. Patients aged 18 to 65 had newly diagnosed hyperthyroidism of under 2 months' duration. The PBMCs studied were ones that came from around 10 ml fresh peripheral blood. Germline V gene sequence: CDR1 SNHLY, CDR2 FYNNEI. This CDR3 has 15 amino acids. Trimming cost V 2 bases and J 0 bases; bases outside gene matches: 3. It was RNA transcripts that yielded the amplified TCR beta CDR3 regions. First-round RT-PCR targeting the TCR CDR3 was performed with the HTBI primer set. MiXCR was run by TCRdb on the multiplex PCR reads, yielding one entry per CDR3 protein. The sample contains 300,000 to 400,000 distinct CDR3 sequences, around 20% of which appear only once.

This sequence joins TRBV2 and TRBJ2-7, with 8 bases fitting TRBD2. The clonotype comes from a woman between 45 and 60 years old with Graves' hyperthyroidism. The sequenced sample was blood. This CDR3 is CASSERRGASYEQYF. The DNA for the CDR3 is TGTGCCAGCAGTGAACGGCGGGGGGCCTCCTACGAGCAGTACTTC.